In this sample, the clone carrying this TCR beta chain turned up a few times. What it recognizes is unknown. These data are taken from a study of cytomegalovirus exposure and HLA in healthy donors. Study-wide background: Sequencing of 150 million to 200 million T cells in an earlier analysis found roughly 120 million unique TCR beta sequences. Study-level results: The likely origin of a cluster of highly shared sequence variants was a sequencing artifact.

The ends lost 8 bases at V and 2 bases at J; junction bases unmatched: 7. The V gene's germline CDR1 is SGHTA and CDR2 FQGTGA. This CDR3 is built from 14 residues. A multiplex PCR was run with 60 Vbeta primers and 13 Jbeta primers. Only in-frame clones appear in the TCRdb table, and some are missing; sequencing was by immunoSEQ multiplex PCR. The profile shows approximately 160,000 clones, around 80% of them singletons. Sequencing was done on a sample of PBMCs. The J gene is TRBJ1-1, the V gene TRBV7-3; 8 bases match TRBD1. This sequence originates from a woman in her forties or fifties in good health and CMV-seropositive. This CDR3 reads CASGDRRQNTEAFF. The CDR3 DNA reads TGTGCCAGCGGGGACAGGAGGCAAAACACTGAAGCTTTCTTT.